Only a few counts were recorded for the clone carrying this T cell receptor (beta chain). V was cut by 7 bases and J by 5 bases, with 14 bases left in between. The CDR3 spans 13 residues. TCRdb re-called the RT-PCR reads through MiXCR, storing one row per CDR3 protein. The sample yields around 710,000 distinct CDR3 sequences, 11% to 15% seen once. This sample was taken from a study of response to subunit inactivated influenza vaccine. This material consisted of PBMCs from blood, taken approximately 15 days before vaccination. This sequence joins TRBV12-3 or TRBV12-4 and TRBJ1-1, with D maybe TRBD1 (5 bases). This clonotype was sampled from a man in his forties or fifties who received an inactivated influenza vaccine. CDR3 sequence: CASTQAGRTEAFF. The CDR3 nucleotides are TGTGCCAGCACCCAGGCAGGGCGGACTGAAGCTTTCTTT.